This entry describes one TCR beta chain. Its matching antigen is unknown. The ends lost 10 bases at V and 5 bases at J; junction bases unmatched: 10. Per germline, CDR1 SGHTA and CDR2 FQGNSA. This CDR3 contains 14 residues. This specimen belongs to a study of T cell repertoires in aging, cancer and after chemotherapy. In the study overall: The whole study produced a dataset of roughly 8.8 million TCR reads.

Whole-study results and caveats: Compared with age-matched healthy donors, untreated hematological or solid cancer patients showed higher blood TCR clonality.

Rearranged V-D-J TRB sequences were amplified with a mixed TRB-A/B primer pool. TCRdb reprocessed the multiplex PCR reads via MiXCR and lists one record per CDR3 protein. The sample gives approximately 3,000 distinct CDR3 sequences, roughly a quarter of which show up once; 8.7% is in the top ten. Amplification of TCR beta used genomic DNA extracted from peripheral blood. The chain uses TRBV7-2 and TRBJ2-3; 9 bases are a match to TRBD1. This clonotype originated in a human donor with a solid tumor. The sequenced sample consisted of blood. Written as DNA, the CDR3 is TGTGCCAATAAGGCGGGACAGGGCGGAGATACGCAGTATTTT. As protein: CANKAGQGGDTQYF.